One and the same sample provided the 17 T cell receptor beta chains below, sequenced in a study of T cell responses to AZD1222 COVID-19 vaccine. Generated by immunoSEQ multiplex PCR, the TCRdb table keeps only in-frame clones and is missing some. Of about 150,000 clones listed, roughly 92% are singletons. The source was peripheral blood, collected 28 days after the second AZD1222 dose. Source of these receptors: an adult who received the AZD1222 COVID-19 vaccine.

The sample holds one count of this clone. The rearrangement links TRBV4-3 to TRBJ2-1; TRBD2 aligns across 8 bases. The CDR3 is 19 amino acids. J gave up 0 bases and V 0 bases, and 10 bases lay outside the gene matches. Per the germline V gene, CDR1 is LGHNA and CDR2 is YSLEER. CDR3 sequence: CASSQDPGGGPSSYNEQFF. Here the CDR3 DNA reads TGCGCCAGCAGCCAAGATCCGGGCGGGGGGCCTAGCTCCTACAATGAGCAGTTCTTC.

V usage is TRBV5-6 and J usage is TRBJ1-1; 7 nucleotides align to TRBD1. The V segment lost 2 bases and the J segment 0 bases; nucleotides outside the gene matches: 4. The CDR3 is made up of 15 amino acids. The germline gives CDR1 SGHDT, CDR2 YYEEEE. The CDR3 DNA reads TGTGCCAGCAGCTTTGGGACAGCCTTGAACACTGAAGCTTTCTTT. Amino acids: CASSFGTALNTEAFF.

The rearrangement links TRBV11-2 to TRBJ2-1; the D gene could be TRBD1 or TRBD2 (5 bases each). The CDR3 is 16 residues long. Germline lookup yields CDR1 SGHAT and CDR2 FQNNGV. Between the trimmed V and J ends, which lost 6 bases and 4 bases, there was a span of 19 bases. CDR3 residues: CASRRGADTRYNEQFF. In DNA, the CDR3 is TGTGCCAGCAGGAGAGGGGCGGACACAAGATACAATGAGCAGTTCTTC.

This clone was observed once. CDR3 loop: CSASAGQGYHEQYF. Here the CDR3 DNA reads TGCAGTGCTAGTGCGGGACAGGGGTATCACGAGCAGTACTTC. This chain links TRBV20-1 with TRBJ2-7; 10 bases fit TRBD1. The CDR3 runs 14 residues. Per the germline V gene, CDR1 is DFQATT and CDR2 is SNEGSKA (reference sequence). V was clipped by 3 bases and J by 5 bases; unmatched bases: 7.

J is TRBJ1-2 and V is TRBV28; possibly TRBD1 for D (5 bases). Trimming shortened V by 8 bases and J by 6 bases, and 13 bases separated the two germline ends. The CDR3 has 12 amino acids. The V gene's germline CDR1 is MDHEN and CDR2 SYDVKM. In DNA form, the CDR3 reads TGTGCCAGCGGGTGGGGGAAGGATGGCTACACCTTC. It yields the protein CASGWGKDGYTF.

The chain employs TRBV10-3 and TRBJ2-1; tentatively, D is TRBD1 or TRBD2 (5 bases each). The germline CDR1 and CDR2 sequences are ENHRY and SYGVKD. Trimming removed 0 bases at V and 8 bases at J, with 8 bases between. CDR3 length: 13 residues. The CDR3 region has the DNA TGTGCCATCAGTGAGTCTCGGGGCGATGAGCAGTTCTTC. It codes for CAISESRGDEQFF.

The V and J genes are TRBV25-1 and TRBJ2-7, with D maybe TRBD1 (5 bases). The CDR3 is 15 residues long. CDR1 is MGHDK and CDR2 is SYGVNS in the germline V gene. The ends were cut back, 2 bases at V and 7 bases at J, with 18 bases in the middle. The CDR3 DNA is TGTGCCAGCAGTGAAGGGGCAGGTGCCTCGACTGAGCAGTACTTC. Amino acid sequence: CASSEGAGASTEQYF.

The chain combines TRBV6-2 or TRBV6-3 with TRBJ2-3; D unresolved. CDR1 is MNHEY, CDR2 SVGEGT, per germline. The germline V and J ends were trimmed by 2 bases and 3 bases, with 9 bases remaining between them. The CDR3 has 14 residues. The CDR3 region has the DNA TGTGCCAGCAGTTACCGTTTTGGTACAGATACGCAGTATTTT. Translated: CASSYRFGTDTQYF.

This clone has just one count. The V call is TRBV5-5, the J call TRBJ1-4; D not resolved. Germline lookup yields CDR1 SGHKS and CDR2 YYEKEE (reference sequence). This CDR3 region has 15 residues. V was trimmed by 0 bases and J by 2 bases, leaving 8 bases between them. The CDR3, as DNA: TGTGCCAGCAGCTTGGGGCAGACTACTAATGAAAAACTGTTTTTT. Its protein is CASSLGQTTNEKLFF.

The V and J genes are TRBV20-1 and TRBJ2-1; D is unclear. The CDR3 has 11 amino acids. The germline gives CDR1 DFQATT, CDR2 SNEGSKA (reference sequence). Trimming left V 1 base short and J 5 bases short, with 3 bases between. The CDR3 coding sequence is TGCAGTGCTAGAGGGAACAATGAGCAGTTCTTC. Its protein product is CSARGNNEQFF.

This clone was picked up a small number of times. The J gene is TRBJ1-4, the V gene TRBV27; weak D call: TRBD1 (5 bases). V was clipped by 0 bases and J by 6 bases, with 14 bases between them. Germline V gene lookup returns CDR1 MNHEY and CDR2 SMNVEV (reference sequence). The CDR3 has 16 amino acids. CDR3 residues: CASSLSSWGLDEKLFF. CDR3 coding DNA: TGTGCCAGCAGTTTATCGTCATGGGGCTTGGATGAAAAACTGTTTTTT.

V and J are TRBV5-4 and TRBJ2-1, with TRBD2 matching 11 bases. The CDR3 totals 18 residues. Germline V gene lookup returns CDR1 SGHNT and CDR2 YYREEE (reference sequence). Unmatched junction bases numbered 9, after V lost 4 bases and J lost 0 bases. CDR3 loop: CASSGTSGGLSSYNEQFF. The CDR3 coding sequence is TGTGCCAGCAGCGGGACTAGCGGCGGCCTGAGCTCCTACAATGAGCAGTTCTTC.

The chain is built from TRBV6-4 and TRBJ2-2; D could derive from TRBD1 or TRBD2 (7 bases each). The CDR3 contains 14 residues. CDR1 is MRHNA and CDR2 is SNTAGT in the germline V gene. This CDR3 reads CHTLQQGGTGELFF. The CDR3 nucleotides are TGTCACACCCTTCAGCAGGGGGGGACCGGGGAGCTGTTTTTT.

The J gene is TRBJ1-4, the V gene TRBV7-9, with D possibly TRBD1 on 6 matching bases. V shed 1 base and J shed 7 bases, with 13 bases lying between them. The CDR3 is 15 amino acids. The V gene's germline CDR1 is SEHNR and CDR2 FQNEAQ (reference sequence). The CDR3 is CASSLGGGQGEKLFF. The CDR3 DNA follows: TGTGCCAGCAGCTTAGGTGGGGGGCAGGGTGAAAAACTGTTTTTT.

DNA for the CDR3: TGTGCCAGCAGCTTAAGTGGACTTGTCCAAGAGACCCAGTACTTC. Its protein product is CASSLSGLVQETQYF. V and J are TRBV7-8 and TRBJ2-5; tentative D call: TRBD2 (5 bases). Germline assignment: CDR1 SGHVS and CDR2 FQNEAQ. The CDR3 loop spans 15 amino acids. V was shortened by 2 bases and J by 1 base, with 11 bases between the two germline ends.

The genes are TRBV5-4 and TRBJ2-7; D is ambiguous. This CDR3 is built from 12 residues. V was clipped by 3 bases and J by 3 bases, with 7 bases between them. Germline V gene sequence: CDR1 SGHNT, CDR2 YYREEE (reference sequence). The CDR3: CASSSYGYEQYF. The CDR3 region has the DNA TGTGCCAGCAGCTCATATGGCTACGAGCAGTACTTC.

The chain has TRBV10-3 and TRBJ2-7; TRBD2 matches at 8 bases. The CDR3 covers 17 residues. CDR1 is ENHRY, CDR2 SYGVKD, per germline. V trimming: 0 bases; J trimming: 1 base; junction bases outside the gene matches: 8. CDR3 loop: CAISESIGAGVSYEQYF. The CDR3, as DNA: TGTGCCATCAGTGAGTCTATTGGAGCGGGGGTATCCTACGAGCAGTACTTC.